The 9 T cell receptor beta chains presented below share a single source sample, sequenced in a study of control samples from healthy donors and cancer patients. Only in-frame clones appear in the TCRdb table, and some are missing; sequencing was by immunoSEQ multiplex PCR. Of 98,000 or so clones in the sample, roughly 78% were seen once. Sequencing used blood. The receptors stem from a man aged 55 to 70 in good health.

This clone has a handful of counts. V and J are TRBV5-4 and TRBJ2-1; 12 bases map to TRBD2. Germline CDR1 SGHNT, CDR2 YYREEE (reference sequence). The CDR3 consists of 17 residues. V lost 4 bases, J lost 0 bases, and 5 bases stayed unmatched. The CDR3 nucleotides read TGTGCCAGCAGCGGAGGGACTAGCGGGTCCTCCTACAATGAGCAGTTCTTC. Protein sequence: CASSGGTSGSSYNEQFF.

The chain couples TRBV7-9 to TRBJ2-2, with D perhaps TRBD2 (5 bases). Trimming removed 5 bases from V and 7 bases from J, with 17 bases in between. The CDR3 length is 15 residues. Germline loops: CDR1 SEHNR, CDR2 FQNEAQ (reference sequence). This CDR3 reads CASSHGIRGNGELFF. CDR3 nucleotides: TGTGCCAGCAGCCACGGGATACGAGGGAACGGGGAGCTGTTTTTT.

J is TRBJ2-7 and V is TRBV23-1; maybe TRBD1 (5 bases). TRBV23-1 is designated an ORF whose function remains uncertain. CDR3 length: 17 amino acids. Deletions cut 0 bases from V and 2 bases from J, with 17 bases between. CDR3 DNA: TGCGCCAGCAGTCAATCAAATAGGGCAGGGTCCCCCTACGAGCAGTACTTC. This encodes CASSQSNRAGSPYEQYF.

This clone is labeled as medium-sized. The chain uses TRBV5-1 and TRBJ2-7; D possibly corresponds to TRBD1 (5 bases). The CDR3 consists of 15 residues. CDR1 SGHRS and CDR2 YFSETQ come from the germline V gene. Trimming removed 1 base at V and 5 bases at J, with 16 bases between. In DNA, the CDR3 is TGCGCCAGCAGCTTGAGTCCCACAGGTTTGAACGAGCAGTACTTC. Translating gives CASSLSPTGLNEQYF.

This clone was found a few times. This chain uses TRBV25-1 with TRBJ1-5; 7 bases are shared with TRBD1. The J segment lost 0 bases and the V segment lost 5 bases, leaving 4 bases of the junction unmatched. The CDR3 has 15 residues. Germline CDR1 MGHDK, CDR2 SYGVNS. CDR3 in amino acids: CASSPTGYSNQPQHF. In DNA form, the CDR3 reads TGTGCCAGCAGTCCGACAGGGTATAGCAATCAGCCCCAGCATTTT.

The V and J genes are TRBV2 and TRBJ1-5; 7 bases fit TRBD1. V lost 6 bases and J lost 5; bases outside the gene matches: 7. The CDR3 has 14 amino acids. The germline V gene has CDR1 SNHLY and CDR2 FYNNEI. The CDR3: CASRIGTAYQPQHF. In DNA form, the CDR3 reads TGTGCCAGCAGAATCGGGACAGCTTATCAGCCCCAGCATTTT.

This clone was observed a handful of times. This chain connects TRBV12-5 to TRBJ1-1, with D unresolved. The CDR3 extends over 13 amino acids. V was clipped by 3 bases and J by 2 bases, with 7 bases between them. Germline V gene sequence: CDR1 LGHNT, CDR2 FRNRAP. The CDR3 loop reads CASGFVSNTEAFF. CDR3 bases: TGTGCTAGTGGTTTTGTCAGTAACACTGAAGCTTTCTTT.

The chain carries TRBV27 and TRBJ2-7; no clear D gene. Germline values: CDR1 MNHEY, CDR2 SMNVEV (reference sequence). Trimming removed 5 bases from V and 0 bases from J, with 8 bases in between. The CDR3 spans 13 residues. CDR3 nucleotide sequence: TGTGCCAGCAGTACTGCCGTCTCCTACGAGCAGTACTTC. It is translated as CASSTAVSYEQYF.

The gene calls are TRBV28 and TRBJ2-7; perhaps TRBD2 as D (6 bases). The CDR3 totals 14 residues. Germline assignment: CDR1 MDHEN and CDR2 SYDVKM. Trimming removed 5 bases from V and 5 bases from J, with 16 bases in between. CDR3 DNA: TGTGCCAGCAGTCCCGCAGGGAGGCCCCACGAGCAGTACTTC. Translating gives CASSPAGRPHEQYF.